What follows are 20 T cell receptor beta chains derived from one specimen sequenced in a study of Ad26.COV2.S vaccination and SARS-CoV-2 variants. Treatment given: some 20 received Ad26.COV2.S at low or high dose, single or two shots; about five received placebo; per-sample allocation not given. Samples came from day 63 after the first vaccine or placebo injection. Produced via immunoSEQ multiplex PCR; TCRdb's table is partial and in-frame only. This table holds fewer than 900,000 clones, more than 70% found once. The sequencing here drew on peripheral blood, taken in a trial of Ad26.COV2.S vaccine versus placebo. The origin of the receptors is a person between 18 and 59 years old who received the Ad26.COV2.S COVID-19 vaccine or a placebo.

This clone was counted once. This chain joins TRBV18 and TRBJ2-5; TRBD1 matches 7 bases. Germline CDR1 is KGHSH and CDR2 is LQKENI. V gave up 1 base and J gave up 3 bases; unmatched junction bases: 8. The CDR3 length is 16 residues. The chain's CDR3 is CASSPLRQGGEETQYF. CDR3 coding DNA: TGTGCCAGCTCACCACTGAGACAGGGTGGGGAAGAGACCCAGTACTTC.

This chain joins TRBV6-4 and TRBJ2-2; possible D gene TRBD1, 5 bases. This CDR3 is built from 14 residues. CDR1 and CDR2 from the germline V gene are MRHNA and SNTAGT. The V end was cut by 6 bases, the J end by 0 bases, with 8 bases between. DNA for the CDR3: TGTGCCAGCAGGAGACAGTCGAACACCGGGGAGCTGTTTTTT. Its translation is CASRRQSNTGELFF.

A few counts support this clone. The chain joins TRBV7-2 to TRBJ1-1, with unresolved D. V shed 5 bases and J shed 1 base, with 11 bases lying between them. The germline V gene encodes CDR1 SGHTA and CDR2 FQGNSA. The CDR3 is made up of 14 amino acids. In DNA, the CDR3 is TGTGCCAGCAGCGTGAGACTGAGGAACACTGAAGCTTTCTTT. It codes for CASSVRLRNTEAFF.

The chain joins TRBV18 to TRBJ2-5; D is possibly TRBD2 (6 bases). CDR1 is KGHSH, CDR2 LQKENI, per germline. Trimming stripped 5 bases from V and 4 bases from J, with 11 bases between. The CDR3 covers 13 residues. The CDR3 region has the DNA TGTGCCAGCTCATGGGGGGTCCGAGAGACCCAGTACTTC. Translated, it gives CASSWGVRETQYF.

The V gene is TRBV27, the J gene TRBJ2-2, with D perhaps assigned TRBD1 or TRBD2 (6 bases each). Germline CDR1 and CDR2: MNHEY and SMNVEV (reference sequence). V dropped 3 bases and J dropped 4 bases, with 9 bases sitting between them. The CDR3 is made up of 14 amino acids. The CDR3 DNA sequence: TGTGCCAGCAGTTTTTGGGGGGCCACCGGGGAGCTGTTTTTT. Protein sequence: CASSFWGATGELFF.

The rearrangement uses TRBV6-1 and TRBJ1-4; perhaps TRBD1 as D (5 bases). Trimming took off 2 bases at V and 8 bases at J, with 12 bases between the two ends. From germline, CDR1 is MNHNS and CDR2 SASEGT. The CDR3 consists of 14 residues. The CDR3 here is CASSEPTHREKLFF. The CDR3 DNA reads TGTGCCAGCAGTGAACCGACTCACAGGGAAAAACTGTTTTTT.

The sample holds one count of this clone. The chain is built from TRBV7-2 and TRBJ2-6; D is ambiguous. This CDR3 region has 13 residues. CDR1 SGHTA and CDR2 FQGNSA come from the germline V gene. V was pared by 5 bases and J by 11 bases, with 13 bases between. The CDR3 nucleotides are TGTGCCAGCAGCACCGCATGGGCGCACGTCCTGACTTTC. Its translation is CASSTAWAHVLTF.

The chain recombines TRBV6-5 with TRBJ1-5; weak D call: TRBD1 (5 bases). CDR1 is MNHEY and CDR2 is SVGAGI in the germline V gene. The CDR3 is 14 amino acids. V dropped 7 bases and J dropped 6 bases, with 16 bases sitting between them. For the CDR3, the DNA is TGTGCCAGCATCTTTGACAGAGGAACTCAGCCCCAGCATTTT. Its protein is CASIFDRGTQPQHF.

In its sample, this clone was seen a few times. The gene calls are TRBV10-2 and TRBJ2-2; D possibly corresponds to TRBD1 (6 bases). This CDR3 spans 15 amino acids. From germline, CDR1 is WSHSY and CDR2 SAAADI. Trimming removed 3 bases at V and 2 bases at J, with 10 bases between. This CDR3 is CASSEWGLNTGELFF. The CDR3 DNA reads TGCGCCAGCAGTGAATGGGGGCTAAACACCGGGGAGCTGTTTTTT.

This sequence joins TRBV30 and TRBJ1-2; a possible D gene is TRBD1 (6 bases). V was trimmed by 6 bases and J by 5 bases, leaving 10 bases between them. The length of the CDR3 is 11 residues. Per germline, CDR1 GTSNPN and CDR2 SVGIG (reference sequence). The CDR3 sequence is CACHRVYGYTF. CDR3 nucleotide sequence: TGTGCCTGCCACAGGGTTTATGGCTACACCTTC.

In regard to this clone: Other DNA sequences in the sample encode the same CDR3. V and J are TRBV9 and TRBJ1-5; D gene uncertain. The CDR3 has 14 amino acids. V gave up 0 bases and J gave up 7 bases, with 11 bases separating them. Germline V gives CDR1 SGDLS, CDR2 YYNGEE. The CDR3 here is CASSVGPGGQPQHF. CDR3 sequence (DNA): TGTGCCAGCAGCGTAGGGCCCGGCGGCCAGCCCCAGCATTTT.

The rearrangement uses TRBV6-1 and TRBJ1-5, with D tentatively TRBD1 (5 bases). The CDR3 totals 13 residues. V gave up 2 bases and J gave up 5 bases, with 7 bases separating them. From germline, CDR1 is MNHNS and CDR2 SASEGT. CDR3 amino acids: CASSEIRDQPQHF. The CDR3 DNA reads as TGTGCCAGCAGTGAAATCAGGGATCAGCCCCAGCATTTT.

This clone was found a few times. The chain carries TRBV18 and TRBJ1-2, with unresolved D. Trimming pared 2 bases from V and 1 base from J, leaving 8 bases between. The germline V gene has CDR1 KGHSH and CDR2 LQKENI. The CDR3 is made up of 14 amino acids. CDR3 nucleotides: TGTGCCAGCTCACCAGCAGGCATTAACTATGGCTACACCTTC. This codes for CASSPAGINYGYTF.

This chain links TRBV7-2 with TRBJ2-3; D unresolved. V lost 4 bases and J 8 bases, leaving 7 bases between the germline ends. CDR1 and CDR2 from the germline V gene are SGHTA and FQGNSA. The CDR3 length is 11 residues. The CDR3 region has the DNA TGTGCCAGCAGCTCCTATGGTACGCAGTATTTT. This gives the protein CASSSYGTQYF.

This clone was found once. The CDR3 sequence: CASSSEPGLAGPYEQYF. The CDR3 DNA reads TGTGCCAGCAGTTCCGAACCGGGACTAGCGGGCCCCTACGAGCAGTACTTC. The J gene is TRBJ2-7, the V gene TRBV7-6, with 12 bases that match TRBD2. V lost 6 bases, J lost 2 bases, and 11 bases stayed unmatched. Germline CDR1 reads SGHVS; CDR2 reads FNYEAQ. The CDR3 extends over 17 amino acids.

The V and J genes are TRBV5-6 and TRBJ1-4; 8 nucleotides line up with TRBD1. The V and J ends lost 4 bases and 7 bases, in that order; junction bases with no gene match: 9. CDR1 is SGHDT, CDR2 YYEEEE, per germline. The CDR3 loop spans 15 amino acids. The CDR3 loop is CASSPTGGVGEKLFF. CDR3 bases: TGTGCCAGCAGCCCCACAGGGGGTGTAGGTGAAAAACTGTTTTTT.

The chain carries TRBV27 and TRBJ1-4, with D uncertain. Trimming left V 3 bases short and J 3 bases short, with 8 bases between. This CDR3 has 14 residues. Germline assignment: CDR1 MNHEY and CDR2 SMNVEV (reference sequence). The CDR3 DNA reads as TGTGCCAGCAGTTTCCGGGCGTCTAATGAAAAACTGTTTTTT. It is translated as CASSFRASNEKLFF.

This rearrangement joins TRBV7-2 to TRBJ2-1; the D call may be TRBD1 or TRBD2 (6 bases each). The CDR3 contains 15 residues. The V end lost 6 bases, the J end lost 7 bases, and 19 bases lay between the germline ends. Germline values: CDR1 SGHTA, CDR2 FQGNSA. CDR3 region: CASRGPGARGNEQFF. The DNA for the CDR3 is TGTGCCAGCAGAGGTCCGGGGGCGCGAGGTAATGAGCAGTTCTTC.

V usage is TRBV19 and J usage is TRBJ2-5, with 8 nucleotides matching TRBD1. Losses at the gene ends were 1 base for V and 5 bases for J; bases not matched to a gene: 9. Germline V gene sequence: CDR1 LNHDA, CDR2 SQIVND (reference sequence). This CDR3 region has 16 residues. The CDR3 sequence is CASSIVSDRGTETQYF. The CDR3 DNA reads TGTGCCAGTAGTATAGTTAGTGACAGGGGTACTGAGACCCAGTACTTC.

The chain has TRBV6-6 and TRBJ2-5; D remains unclear. Looked up from germline, CDR1 is MNHNY and CDR2 is SVGAGI (reference sequence). The CDR3 is 16 amino acids. V gave up 0 bases and J gave up 5 bases, with 16 bases separating them. The CDR3 is CASSYSEAARGETQYF. In nucleotides, the CDR3 is TGTGCCAGCAGTTACTCTGAGGCAGCGCGCGGTGAGACCCAGTACTTC.